This T cell receptor beta chain was sequenced in a study of T cell clones after liver transplantation. Study-level information: In this trial, immunosuppression withdrawal was attempted within 2 years of liver transplant. Tolerant meant at least one year fully off immunosuppression without liver enzymes above twice normal.

This clone was seen a handful of times. TCRdb's table, derived via immunoSEQ multiplex PCR, lists solely in-frame clones and lacks some. In the table there are about 11,000 clones, 70% to 75% of which are singletons. This receptor was taken from a human patient who received a liver transplant. T cells may partly derive from the graft donor. This material consisted of CD4+ T cells from blood, taken around 32 months after liver transplant.

In nucleotides, the CDR3 is TGTGCCAGCAGCGCACAGGGTTCGGTCACAGATACGCAGTATTTT. Translating gives CASSAQGSVTDTQYF. The V and J genes are TRBV9 and TRBJ2-3, with D maybe TRBD1 (6 bases). CDR1 and CDR2 (germline): SGDLS, YYNGEE. CDR3 size: 15 residues. V gave up 3 bases and J gave up 2 bases, with 13 bases separating them. Together with reference TRBV9 and TRBJ2-3, the CDR3 gives the full variable domain: DSGVTQTPKHLITATGQRVTLRCSPRSGDLSVYWYQQSLDQGLQFLIQYYNGEERAKGNILERFSAQQFPDLHSELNLSSLELGDSALYFCASSAQGSVTDTQYFGPGTRLTVL.